The clone carrying this T cell receptor beta chain was seen ten or more times. Its antigen remains unknown. The data are from a study of T-cell reconstitution after alpha-beta-depleted transplantation in children. Unique molecular identifiers were used to barcode this TCRbeta library. TCRdb called the PCR reads again in MiXCR, with one record for every CDR3 protein. The sample carries 400,000 to 550,000 distinct CDR3 sequences, 10% recorded once. Study-wide points: It was surviving recipient T cells and thymic progenitors that gave some patients high TCRbeta diversity at day 60.

The receptor comes from a child aged 2-9 years with inherited bone marrow failure, due to receive a stem cell transplant. The sequencing used PBMCs, collected before TCRalphabeta/CD19-depleted stem cell transplant.

The CDR3 region is CASSNRDANQPQHF. The CDR3 DNA follows: TGTGCCAGCAGTAACCGGGACGCCAATCAGCCCCAGCATTTT. The rearrangement joins TRBV6-2 or TRBV6-3 to TRBJ1-5; perhaps TRBD1 as D (5 bases). The germline V gene encodes CDR1 MNHEY and CDR2 SVGEGT. V lost 5 bases and J 3 bases, leaving 11 bases between the germline ends. There are 14 residues in the CDR3.